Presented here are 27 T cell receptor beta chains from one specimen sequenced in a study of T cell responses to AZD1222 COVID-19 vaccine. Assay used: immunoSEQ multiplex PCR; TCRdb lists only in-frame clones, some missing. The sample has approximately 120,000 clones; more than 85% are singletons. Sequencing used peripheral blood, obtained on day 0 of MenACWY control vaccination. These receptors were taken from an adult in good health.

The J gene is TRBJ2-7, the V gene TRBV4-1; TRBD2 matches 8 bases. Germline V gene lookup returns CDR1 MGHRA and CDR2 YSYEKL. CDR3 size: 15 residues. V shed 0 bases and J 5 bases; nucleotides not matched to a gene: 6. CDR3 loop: CASSQEERENDEQYF. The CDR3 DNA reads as TGCGCCAGCAGCCAAGAAGAGCGGGAGAACGACGAGCAGTACTTC.

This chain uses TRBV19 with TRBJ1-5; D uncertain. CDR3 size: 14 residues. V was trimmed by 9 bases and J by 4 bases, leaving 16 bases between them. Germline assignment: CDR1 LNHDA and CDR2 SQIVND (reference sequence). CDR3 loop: CASRVLNDNQPQHF. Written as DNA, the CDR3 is TGTGCCAGCCGAGTACTAAACGATAATCAGCCCCAGCATTTT.

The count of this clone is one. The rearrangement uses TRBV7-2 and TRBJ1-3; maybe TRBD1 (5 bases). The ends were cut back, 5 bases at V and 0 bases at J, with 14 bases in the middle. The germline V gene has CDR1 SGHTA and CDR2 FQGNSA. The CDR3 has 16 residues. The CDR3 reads CASSPPAGLSGNTIYF. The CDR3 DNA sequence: TGTGCCAGCAGCCCCCCGGCGGGACTCTCTGGAAACACCATATATTTT.

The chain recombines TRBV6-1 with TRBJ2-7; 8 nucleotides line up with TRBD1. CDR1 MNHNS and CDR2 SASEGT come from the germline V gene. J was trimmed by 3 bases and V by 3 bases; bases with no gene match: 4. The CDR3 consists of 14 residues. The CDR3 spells CASSEPGQVYEQYF. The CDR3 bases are TGTGCCAGCAGTGAGCCGGGACAGGTCTACGAGCAGTACTTC.

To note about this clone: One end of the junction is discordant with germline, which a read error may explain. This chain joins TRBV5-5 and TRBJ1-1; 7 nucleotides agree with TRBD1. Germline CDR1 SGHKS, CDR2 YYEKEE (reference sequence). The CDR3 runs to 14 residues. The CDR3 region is CASRLGQSNTEAFF. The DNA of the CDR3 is TGTGCCAGCAGGTTGGGACAGTCGAACACTGAAGCTTTCTTT.

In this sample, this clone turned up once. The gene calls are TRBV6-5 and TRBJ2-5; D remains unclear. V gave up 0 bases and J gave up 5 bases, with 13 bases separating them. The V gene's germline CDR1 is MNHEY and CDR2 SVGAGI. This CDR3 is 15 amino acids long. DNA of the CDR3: TGTGCCAGCAGTTACTCGATTTCTAGAGCGGAGACCCAGTACTTC. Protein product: CASSYSISRAETQYF.

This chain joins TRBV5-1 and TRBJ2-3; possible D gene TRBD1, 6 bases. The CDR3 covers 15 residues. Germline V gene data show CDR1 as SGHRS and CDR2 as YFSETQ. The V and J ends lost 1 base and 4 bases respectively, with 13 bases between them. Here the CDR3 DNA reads TGCGCCAGCAGCTTGTTAACAGGGACCGCAGATACGCAGTATTTT. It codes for CASSLLTGTADTQYF.

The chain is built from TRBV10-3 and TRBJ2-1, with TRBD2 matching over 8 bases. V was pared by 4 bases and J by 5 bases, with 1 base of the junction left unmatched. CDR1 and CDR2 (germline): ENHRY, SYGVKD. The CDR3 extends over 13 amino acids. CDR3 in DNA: TGTGCCATCAGTGGTAGCGGGAACAATGAGCAGTTCTTC. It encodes CAISGSGNNEQFF.

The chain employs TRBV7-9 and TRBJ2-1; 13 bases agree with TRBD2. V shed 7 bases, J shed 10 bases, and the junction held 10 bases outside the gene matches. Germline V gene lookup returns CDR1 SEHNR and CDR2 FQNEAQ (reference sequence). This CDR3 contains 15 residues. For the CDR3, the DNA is TGTGCCAGCAACTCAGGACTAGCGGGAGTAAAGGAGCAGTTCTTC. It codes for CASNSGLAGVKEQFF.

The CDR3 is CASSETSSSGNTIYF. The CDR3 DNA reads TGTGCCAGCAGCGAGACATCGAGCTCTGGAAACACCATATATTTT. V usage is TRBV9 and J usage is TRBJ1-3; no clear D gene. Germline V gene sequence: CDR1 SGDLS, CDR2 YYNGEE. This CDR3 has 15 amino acids. Trimming cost V 3 bases and J 0 bases, with 10 bases left between them.

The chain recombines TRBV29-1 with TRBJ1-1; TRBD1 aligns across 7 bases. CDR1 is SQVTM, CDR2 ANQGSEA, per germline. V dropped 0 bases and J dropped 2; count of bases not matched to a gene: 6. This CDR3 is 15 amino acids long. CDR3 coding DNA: TGCAGCGTTGAAGATCCAGGAGGGGGCAACACTGAAGCTTTCTTT. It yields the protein CSVEDPGGGNTEAFF.

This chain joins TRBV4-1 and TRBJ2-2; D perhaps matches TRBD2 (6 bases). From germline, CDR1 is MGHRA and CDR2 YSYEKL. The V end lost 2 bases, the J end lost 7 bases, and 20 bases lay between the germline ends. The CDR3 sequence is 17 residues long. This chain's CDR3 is CASSQSSKAGTGGELFF. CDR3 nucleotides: TGCGCCAGCAGCCAATCCTCTAAGGCGGGGACGGGCGGGGAGCTGTTTTTT.

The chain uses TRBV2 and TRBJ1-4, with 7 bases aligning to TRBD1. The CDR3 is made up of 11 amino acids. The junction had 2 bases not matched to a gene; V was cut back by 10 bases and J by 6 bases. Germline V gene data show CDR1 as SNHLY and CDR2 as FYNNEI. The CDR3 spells CATGQDEKLFF. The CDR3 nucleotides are TGTGCCACAGGACAGGATGAAAAACTGTTTTTT.

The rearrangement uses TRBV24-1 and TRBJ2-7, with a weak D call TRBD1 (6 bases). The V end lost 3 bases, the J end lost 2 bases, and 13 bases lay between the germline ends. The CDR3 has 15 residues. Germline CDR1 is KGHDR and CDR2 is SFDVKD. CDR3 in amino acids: CATSDETGPTYEQYF. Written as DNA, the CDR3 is TGTGCCACCAGTGATGAGACAGGCCCTACCTACGAGCAGTACTTC.

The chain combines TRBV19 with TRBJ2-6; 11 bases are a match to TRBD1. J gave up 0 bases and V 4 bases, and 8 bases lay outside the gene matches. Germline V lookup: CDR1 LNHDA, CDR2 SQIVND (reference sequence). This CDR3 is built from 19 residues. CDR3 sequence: CASSTQSGTGGSGANVLTF. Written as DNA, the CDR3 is TGTGCCAGTAGTACTCAATCCGGGACAGGGGGCTCTGGGGCCAACGTCCTGACTTTC.

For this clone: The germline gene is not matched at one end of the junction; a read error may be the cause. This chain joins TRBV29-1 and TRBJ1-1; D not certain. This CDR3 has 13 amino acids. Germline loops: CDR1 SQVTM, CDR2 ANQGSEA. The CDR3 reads CSVEGGRRTEAFF. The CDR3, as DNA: TGCAGCGTCGAAGGAGGGCGCAGGACTGAAGCTTTCTTT.

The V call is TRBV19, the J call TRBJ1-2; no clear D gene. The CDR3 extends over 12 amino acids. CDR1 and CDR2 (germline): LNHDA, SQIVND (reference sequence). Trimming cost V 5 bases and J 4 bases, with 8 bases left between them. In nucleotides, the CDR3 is TGTGCCAGTAGTGTACTAGGCTATGGCTACACCTTC. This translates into CASSVLGYGYTF.

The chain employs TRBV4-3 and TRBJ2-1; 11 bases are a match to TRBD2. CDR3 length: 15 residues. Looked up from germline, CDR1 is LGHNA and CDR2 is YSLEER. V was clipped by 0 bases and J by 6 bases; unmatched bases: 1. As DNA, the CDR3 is TGCGCCAGCAGCCAAGATAGCGGGGGGGTCAATGAGCAGTTCTTC. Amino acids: CASSQDSGGVNEQFF.

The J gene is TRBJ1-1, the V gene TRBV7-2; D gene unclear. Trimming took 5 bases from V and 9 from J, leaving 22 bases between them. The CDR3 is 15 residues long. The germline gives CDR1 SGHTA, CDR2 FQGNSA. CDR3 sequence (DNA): TGTGCCAGCAGCGAGTACCCCGGTGGCGCCCCTCAAGCTTTCTTT. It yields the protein CASSEYPGGAPQAFF. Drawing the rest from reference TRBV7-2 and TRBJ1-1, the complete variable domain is GAGVSQSPSNKVTEKGKDVELRCDPISGHTALYWYRQSLGQGLEFLIYFQGNSAPDKSGLPSDRFSAERTGGSVSTLTIQRTQQEDSAVYLCASSEYPGGAPQAFFGQGTRLTVV.

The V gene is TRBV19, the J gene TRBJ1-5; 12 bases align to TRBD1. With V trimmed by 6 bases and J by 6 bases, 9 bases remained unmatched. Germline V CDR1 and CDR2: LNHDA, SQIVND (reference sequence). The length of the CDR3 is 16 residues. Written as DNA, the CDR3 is TGTGCCAGTAGCACCGGGACAGGGGGCTCGGGTCAGCCCCAGCATTTT. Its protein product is CASSTGTGGSGQPQHF.

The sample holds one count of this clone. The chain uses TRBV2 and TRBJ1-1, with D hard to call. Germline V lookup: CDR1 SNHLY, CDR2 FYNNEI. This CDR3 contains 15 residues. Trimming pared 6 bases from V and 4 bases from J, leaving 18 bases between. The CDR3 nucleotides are TGTGCCAGCAGCACTAGGGCGACTCTAGGCACTGAAGCTTTCTTT. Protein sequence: CASSTRATLGTEAFF. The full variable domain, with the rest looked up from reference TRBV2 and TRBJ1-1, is EPEVTQTPSHQVTQMGQEVILRCVPISNHLYFYWYRQILGQKVEFLVSFYNNEISEKSEIFDDQFSVERPDGSNFTLKIRSTKLEDSAMYFCASSTRATLGTEAFFGQGTRLTVV.

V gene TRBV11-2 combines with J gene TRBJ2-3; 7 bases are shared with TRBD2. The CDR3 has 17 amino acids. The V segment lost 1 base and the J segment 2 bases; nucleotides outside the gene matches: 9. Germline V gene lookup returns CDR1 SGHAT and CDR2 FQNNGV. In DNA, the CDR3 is TGTGCCAGCAGCTTAGGCGTGGGAGGGCCGTCCACAGATACGCAGTATTTT. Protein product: CASSLGVGGPSTDTQYF.

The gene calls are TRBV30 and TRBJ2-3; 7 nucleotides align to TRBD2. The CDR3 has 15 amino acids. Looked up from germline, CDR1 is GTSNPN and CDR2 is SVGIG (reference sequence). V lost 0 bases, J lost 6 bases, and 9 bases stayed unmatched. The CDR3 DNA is TGTGCCTGGAGTGTCTGGGGGAGGGTGAGGGATACGCAGTATTTT. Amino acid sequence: CAWSVWGRVRDTQYF. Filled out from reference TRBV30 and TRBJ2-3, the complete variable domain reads SQTIHQWPATLVQPVGSPLSLECTVEGTSNPNLYWYRQAAGRGLQLLFYSVGIGQISSEVPQNLSASRPQDRQFILSSKKLLLSDSGFYLCAWSVWGRVRDTQYFGPGTRLTVL.

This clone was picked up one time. The CDR3 region has the DNA TGTGCCTGGAGTGTAGGATATAAACGAAGCGGGGAGCTGTTTTTT. This encodes CAWSVGYKRSGELFF. The chain links TRBV30 to TRBJ2-2; D gene unclear. Per germline, CDR1 GTSNPN and CDR2 SVGIG (reference sequence). With 0 bases removed from V and 7 bases from J, the gap between germline ends came to 15 bases. The CDR3 length is 15 residues.

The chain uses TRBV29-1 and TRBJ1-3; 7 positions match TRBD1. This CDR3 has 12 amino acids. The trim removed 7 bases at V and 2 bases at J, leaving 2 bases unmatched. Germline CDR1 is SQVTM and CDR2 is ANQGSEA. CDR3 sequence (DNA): TGCAGCGCCGGGACAGCTGGAAACACCATATATTTT. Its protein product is CSAGTAGNTIYF.

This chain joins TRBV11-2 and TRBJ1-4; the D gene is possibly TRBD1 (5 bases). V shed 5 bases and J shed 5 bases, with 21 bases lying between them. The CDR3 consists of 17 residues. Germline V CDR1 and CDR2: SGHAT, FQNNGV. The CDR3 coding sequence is TGTGCCAGCAGCCCCCGCCCTCACCGGGACGAAAATGAAAAACTGTTTTTT. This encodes CASSPRPHRDENEKLFF.

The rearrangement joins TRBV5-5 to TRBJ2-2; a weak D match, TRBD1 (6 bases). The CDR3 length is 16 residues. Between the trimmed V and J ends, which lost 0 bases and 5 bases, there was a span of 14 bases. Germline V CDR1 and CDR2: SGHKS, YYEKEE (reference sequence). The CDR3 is CASSLESGVLTGELFF. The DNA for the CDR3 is TGTGCCAGCAGCTTGGAATCAGGGGTTTTGACCGGGGAGCTGTTTTTT.